The 10 T cell receptor beta chains below all came from one sample that was sequenced in a study of T cells in Graves' hyperthyroidism and ophthalmopathy. RNA transcripts yielded amplified TCR beta CDR3 regions. HTBI primers were the set used in a first-round RT-PCR of the TCR CDR3. One entry per CDR3 protein, called by TCRdb with MiXCR from the multiplex PCR reads. The repertoire holds approximately 400,000 distinct CDR3 sequences, with about 16% as singletons. The sample was blood. Receptors were obtained from a woman aged 25 to 45 with Graves' hyperthyroidism.

Ten or more counts support this clonotype. The J gene is TRBJ2-2, the V gene TRBV6-5; possible D gene TRBD2, 5 bases. The V gene lost 2 bases and the J gene lost 0 bases, with 7 bases spanning the gap. The CDR3 consists of 15 residues. CDR1 and CDR2 (germline): MNHEY, SVGAGI. The CDR3 reads CASSYGRSNTGELFF. Written as DNA, the CDR3 is TGTGCCAGCAGTTACGGGAGATCGAACACCGGGGAGCTGTTTTTT.

Only one count was recorded for this clonotype. This may be a read error, as it is one base from a much larger clone. The chain combines TRBV27 with TRBJ2-1, with 14 nucleotides matching TRBD2. Germline values: CDR1 MNHEY, CDR2 SMNVEV (reference sequence). Unmatched junction bases numbered 8, after V lost 5 bases and J lost 2 bases. The CDR3 is 18 residues long. The chain's CDR3 is CASSPGTSGGWTYNEQFF. CDR3 DNA sequence: TGTGCCAGCAGTCCCGGGACTAGCGGGGGATGGACCTACAATGAGCAGTTCTTC.

The chain couples TRBV16 to TRBJ1-3; D remains unclear. Germline values: CDR1 KGHSY, CDR2 FQNENV. This CDR3 is 14 amino acids long. V dropped 7 bases and J dropped 2 bases, with 12 bases sitting between them. The CDR3 region has the DNA TGTGCCAGCAACTTGGCTGGGACTGGAAACACCATATATTTT. This encodes CASNLAGTGNTIYF.

This clonotype showed up many times. The gene calls are TRBV2 and TRBJ2-4; maybe TRBD2 (5 bases). The CDR3 is made up of 12 amino acids. Trimming shortened V by 2 bases and J by 10 bases, and 9 bases separated the two germline ends. CDR1 is SNHLY and CDR2 is FYNNEI in the germline V gene. The CDR3 loop reads CASSELGVIQYF. The CDR3 DNA sequence: TGTGCCAGCAGTGAACTCGGGGTGATTCAGTACTTC.

This clonotype was counted many times. The gene calls are TRBV20-1 and TRBJ2-1; 10 bases fit TRBD2. Germline assignment: CDR1 DFQATT and CDR2 SNEGSKA (reference sequence). Trimming took 5 bases from V and 3 from J; bases not matched to a gene: 7. The CDR3 consists of 15 residues. CDR3 residues: CSAPLAGAFYNEQFF. The CDR3 DNA reads as TGCAGTGCTCCCCTAGCGGGAGCTTTCTACAATGAGCAGTTCTTC.

The genes are TRBV28 and TRBJ1-1; D is uncertain. The CDR3 runs to 14 residues. Trimming took off 4 bases at V and 11 bases at J, with 20 bases between the two ends. Germline values: CDR1 MDHEN, CDR2 SYDVKM. CDR3 nucleotide sequence: TGTGCCAGCAGTTCGCAGACTGTTAGCAGGTATGCTTTCTTT. Its protein product is CASSSQTVSRYAFF. Variable domain in full (rest from reference TRBV28 and TRBJ1-1): DVKVTQSSRYLVKRTGEKVFLECVQDMDHENMFWYRQDPGLGLRLIYFSYDVKMKEKGDIPEGYSVSREKKERFSLILESASTNQTSMYLCASSSQTVSRYAFFGQGTRLTVV.

The chain recombines TRBV25-1 with TRBJ1-4, with 9 bases lining up with TRBD1. Trimming took 4 bases from V and 8 from J; bases not matched to a gene: 11. Germline-derived CDR1 and CDR2 are MGHDK and SYGVNS. This CDR3 contains 16 residues. CDR3 amino acids: CASSGNRGHLIEKLFF. CDR3 in DNA: TGTGCCAGCAGTGGCAACAGGGGGCATCTGATAGAAAAACTGTTTTTT.

This clonotype was observed many times. This chain joins TRBV12-3 or TRBV12-4 and TRBJ1-2, with 8 bases identical to TRBD1. This CDR3 is built from 13 residues. V shed 6 bases and J 6 bases; nucleotides not matched to a gene: 6. Written as DNA, the CDR3 is TGTGCCAGCAGCACTTTGACAGGGGATGGCTACACCTTC. Translation gives CASSTLTGDGYTF.

Points on this clonotype: It may be a read error: a sequence one base away is much more abundant. This chain joins TRBV10-2 and TRBJ1-2, with 12 bases identical to TRBD1. The J segment lost 4 bases and the V segment lost 5 bases, leaving 8 bases of the junction unmatched. The CDR3 runs 16 residues. CDR1 WSHSY and CDR2 SAAADI come from the germline V gene. The DNA of the CDR3 is TGCGCCAGCAGTCAGCCCGGGACAGGGGGCACCTATGGCTACACCTTC. This gives the protein CASSQPGTGGTYGYTF.

This rearrangement joins TRBV7-9 to TRBJ2-5, with no clear D. V lost 3 bases and J lost 1, with 9 bases in between. The CDR3 covers 14 residues. Germline V gene sequence: CDR1 SEHNR, CDR2 FQNEAQ (reference sequence). DNA of the CDR3: TGTGCCAGCAGCTTGGACGCAGTCCAAGAGACCCAGTACTTC. Translation gives CASSLDAVQETQYF.